The 13 T cell receptor beta chains reported below all come from one sample, sequenced in a study of radiation and T cells in renal cell carcinoma. Time point denoted: blood 4 weeks post-SBRT, at nephrectomy. Treatment indicated: 15 Gy SBRT to primary tumor, nephrectomy 4 weeks later. Some clones are missing from TCRdb's copy, which holds only in-frame ones; the method was immunoSEQ multiplex PCR. The sample has roughly 160,000 clones, less than 90% seen once. The sequenced sample was blood, obtained from a patient whose treatment included radiotherapy and nephrectomy. The receptors stem from a woman aged 45-65 years with renal cell carcinoma.

The chain couples TRBV9 to TRBJ2-5, with D possibly being TRBD1 (5 bases). This CDR3 is 14 amino acids long. Germline CDR1 SGDLS, CDR2 YYNGEE. With 6 bases removed from V and 2 bases from J, the gap between germline ends came to 14 bases. The CDR3, as DNA: TGTGCCAGCAACATCGACAGCGTACAAGAGACCCAGTACTTC. It codes for CASNIDSVQETQYF.

This chain links TRBV25-1 with TRBJ2-3; 7 bases map to TRBD1. The length of the CDR3 is 16 residues. CDR1 MGHDK and CDR2 SYGVNS come from the germline V gene. Trimming cost V 1 base and J 3 bases; bases outside gene matches: 7. The CDR3: CASSESTGKWTDTQYF. The CDR3 DNA sequence: TGTGCCAGCAGTGAATCGACAGGGAAGTGGACAGATACGCAGTATTTT.

The gene calls are TRBV6-1 and TRBJ1-2; D remains ambiguous. This CDR3 region has 12 residues. Germline assignment: CDR1 MNHNS and CDR2 SASEGT. V lost 10 bases and J 4 bases, leaving 13 bases between the germline ends. Here the CDR3 DNA reads TGTGCCATCCCTCACCCCCCCTATGGCTACACCTTC. Protein sequence: CAIPHPPYGYTF.

This chain uses TRBV7-3 with TRBJ1-1; no definite D call. The CDR3 consists of 15 residues. The germline V gene has CDR1 SGHTA and CDR2 FQGTGA. The V gene lost 4 bases and the J gene lost 0 bases, with 12 bases spanning the gap. CDR3 DNA sequence: TGTGCCAGCAGCTCCCGGGCGGGGTTGAACACTGAAGCTTTCTTT. It yields the protein CASSSRAGLNTEAFF. The full variable domain, in which reference TRBV7-3 and TRBJ1-1 provide the parts outside the CDR3, is GAGVSQTPSNKVTEKGKYVELRCDPISGHTALYWYRQSLGQGPEFLIYFQGTGAADDSGLPNDRFFAVRPEGSVSTLKIQRTERGDSAVYLCASSSRAGLNTEAFFGQGTRLTVV.

This clone has just one count. This chain links TRBV4-2 with TRBJ2-4; no clear D. The V and J ends lost 0 bases and 2 bases respectively, with 11 bases between them. The CDR3 consists of 16 residues. Germline V gene lookup returns CDR1 LGHNA and CDR2 YNFKEQ. The CDR3 here is CASSQDMYGPKNIQYF. In DNA form, the CDR3 reads TGTGCCAGCAGCCAAGATATGTACGGGCCCAAAAACATTCAGTACTTC.

This clone was detected only a few times. V gene TRBV18 combines with J gene TRBJ1-2; D call uncertain. Germline V gives CDR1 KGHSH, CDR2 LQKENI. V was trimmed by 2 bases and J by 7 bases, leaving 11 bases between them. CDR3 size: 13 residues. DNA of the CDR3: TGTGCCAGCTCACCAGAAAAACAGACTGGCTACACCTTC. Translating gives CASSPEKQTGYTF.

V usage is TRBV5-1 and J usage is TRBJ2-3, with D possibly matching TRBD1 (6 bases). The CDR3 has 15 residues. CDR1 and CDR2 (germline): SGHRS, YFSETQ. Trimming pared 2 bases from V and 4 bases from J, leaving 14 bases between. The CDR3 protein is CASSFVLGAADTQYF. The CDR3 DNA reads as TGCGCCAGCAGCTTCGTTTTGGGGGCGGCAGATACGCAGTATTTT.

The genes are TRBV4-3 and TRBJ2-2, with 14 bases identical to TRBD2. The ends lost 1 base at V and 5 bases at J; junction bases unmatched: 3. The CDR3 extends over 17 amino acids. The germline CDR1 and CDR2 sequences are LGHNA and YSLEER. For the CDR3, the DNA is TGCGCCAGCAGCCAAGGGACTAGCGGGGGGCATACCGGGGAGCTGTTTTTT. This gives the protein CASSQGTSGGHTGELFF.

There are a few counts of this clone. This chain uses TRBV7-9 with TRBJ1-3; the D is unclear. CDR3 size: 12 residues. Deletions cut 5 bases from V and 1 base from J, with 3 bases between. From germline, CDR1 is SEHNR and CDR2 FQNEAQ (reference sequence). The CDR3 spells CASSQSGNTIYF. In nucleotides, the CDR3 is TGTGCCAGCAGCCAATCTGGAAACACCATATATTTT.

As for this clone: This specimen includes other DNA sequences encoding the same CDR3. The chain combines TRBV7-9 with TRBJ1-2; no firm D call. Germline values: CDR1 SEHNR, CDR2 FQNEAQ (reference sequence). The CDR3 spans 15 residues. The V gene lost 1 base and the J gene lost 2 bases, with 11 bases spanning the gap. CDR3 sequence reads: CASSLDGQANYGYTF. The DNA for the CDR3 is TGTGCCAGCAGCTTAGACGGTCAGGCAAACTATGGCTACACCTTC.

This clone has just one count. This chain links TRBV2 with TRBJ2-7; 9 bases are shared with TRBD1. V trimming: 7 bases; J trimming: 3 bases; junction bases outside the gene matches: 13. The CDR3 contains 16 residues. Germline V gene sequence: CDR1 SNHLY, CDR2 FYNNEI. CDR3 region: CASKGLGTGTFYEQYF. As DNA, the CDR3 is TGTGCCAGCAAGGGACTGGGGACAGGGACCTTCTACGAGCAGTACTTC.

This chain uses TRBV19 with TRBJ1-5; no firm D call. V was cut by 3 bases and J by 8 bases, with 11 bases left in between. The CDR3 is made up of 13 amino acids. Germline-derived CDR1 and CDR2 are LNHDA and SQIVND (reference sequence). CDR3 region: CASSIGVVEPQHF. The DNA for the CDR3 is TGTGCCAGTAGTATTGGGGTTGTGGAGCCCCAGCATTTT.

This clone was detected only once. The V gene is TRBV7-9, the J gene TRBJ1-1; unclear D gene. Trimming cost V 1 base and J 3 bases, with 15 bases left between them. In germline, CDR1 is SEHNR, CDR2 FQNEAQ (reference sequence). CDR3 length: 16 amino acids. DNA for the CDR3: TGTGCCAGCAGCTTAGGTGTTTCCCTCGAGGACACTGAAGCTTTCTTT. Its translation is CASSLGVSLEDTEAFF.